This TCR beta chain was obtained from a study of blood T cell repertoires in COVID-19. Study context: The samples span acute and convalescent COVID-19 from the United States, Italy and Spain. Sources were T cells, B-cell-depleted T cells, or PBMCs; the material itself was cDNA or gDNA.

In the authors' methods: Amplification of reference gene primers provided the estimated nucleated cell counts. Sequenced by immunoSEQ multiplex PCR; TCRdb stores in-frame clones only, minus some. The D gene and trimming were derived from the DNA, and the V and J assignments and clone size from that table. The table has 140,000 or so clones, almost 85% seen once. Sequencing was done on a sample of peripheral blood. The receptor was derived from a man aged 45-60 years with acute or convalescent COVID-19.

The CDR3: CASSVAGGQTYEQYF. CDR3 in DNA: TGTGCCAGCAGCGTAGCTGGCGGACAGACCTACGAGCAGTACTTC. V is TRBV9 and J is TRBJ2-7, with D possibly matching TRBD1 (6 bases). Trimming stripped 0 bases from V and 2 bases from J, with 12 bases between. The CDR3 loop spans 15 amino acids. CDR1 is SGDLS, CDR2 YYNGEE, per germline.